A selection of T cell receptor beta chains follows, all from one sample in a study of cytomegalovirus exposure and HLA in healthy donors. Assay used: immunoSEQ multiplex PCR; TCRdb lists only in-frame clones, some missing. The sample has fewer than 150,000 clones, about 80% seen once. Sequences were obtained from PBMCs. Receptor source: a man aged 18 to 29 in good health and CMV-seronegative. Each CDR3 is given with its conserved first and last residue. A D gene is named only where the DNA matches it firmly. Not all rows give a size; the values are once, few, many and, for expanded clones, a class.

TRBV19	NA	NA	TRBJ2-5	TGTGCCAGTAGTATTAAAGTGGTGGGCGAGGAGACCCAGTACTTC	CASSIKVVGEETQYF
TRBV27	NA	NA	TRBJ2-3	TGTGCCAGCAGTCTAACCCTCCAAGGCGGGATGTACGCAGATACGCAGTATTTT	CASSLTLQGGMYADTQYF
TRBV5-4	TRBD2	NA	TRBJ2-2	TGTGCCAGCAGTTATGTTAGCGGGGGGGCCGTGACCGGGGAGCTGTTTTTT	CASSYVSGGAVTGELFF
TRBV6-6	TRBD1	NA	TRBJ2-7	TGTGCCAGCAGTTACTCGACAGGGATTGAGTCTAGCGAGCAGTACTTC	CASSYSTGIESSEQYF
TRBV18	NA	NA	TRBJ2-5	TGTGCCAGCTCGCCGGACAGCGAGACGGCCCAGTACTTC	CASSPDSETAQYF
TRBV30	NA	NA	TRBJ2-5	TGTGCCTGCGTCCAGGGCTTAACCAAAGAGACCCAGTACTTC	CACVQGLTKETQYF
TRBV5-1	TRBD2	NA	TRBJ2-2	TGCGCCAGCAGCCCCCCGCGGGCTAGCGGGGTGGGAACCGGGGAGCTGTTTTTT	CASSPPRASGVGTGELFF
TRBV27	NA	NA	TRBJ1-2	TGTGCCAGCGGATTTAAGACAGGAGAAACCCGTTCTAACTATGGCTACACCTTC	CASGFKTGETRSNYGYTF
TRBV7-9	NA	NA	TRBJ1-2	TGTGCCAGCAGCAACAGGGCTGGCTACCCCTTC	CASSNRAGYPF
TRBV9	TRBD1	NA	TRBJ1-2	TGTGCCAGCAGCGCGGGACAGGGTCGGTATGGCTACACCTTC	CASSAGQGRYGYTF
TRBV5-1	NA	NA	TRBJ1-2	TGCGCCAGCAGCTTGCCGGACAGCACGAGCTACACCTTC	CASSLPDSTSYTF
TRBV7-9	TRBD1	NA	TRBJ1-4	TGTGCCAGCAGCTTCGGACAGGGAAGGGAAAAACTGTTTTTT	CASSFGQGREKLFF
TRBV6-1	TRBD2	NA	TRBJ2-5	TGTGCCAGCAGTGAATTCGAAGCGGGAGCCTCAGAGACCCAGTACTTC	CASSEFEAGASETQYF
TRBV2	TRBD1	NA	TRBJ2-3	TGTGCCACGAGAAGGGGTCGGACAGGGGGCACAGATACGCAGTATTTT	CATRRGRTGGTDTQYF
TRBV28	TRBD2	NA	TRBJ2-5	TGTGCCAGTTGGACTAGCGGGAGCGTACAAGAGACCCAGTACTTC	CASWTSGSVQETQYF
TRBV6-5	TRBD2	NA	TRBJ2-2	TGTGCCAGCTTAGCGGGAGCCGCCACCGGGGAGCTGTTTTTT	CASLAGAATGELFF
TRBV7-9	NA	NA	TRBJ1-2	TGTGCCAGCAGCACCCAGGGTGCCGCTAGCTATGGCTACACCTTC	CASSTQGAASYGYTF
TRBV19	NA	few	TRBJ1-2	TGTGCCAGTAGTATAGATCCAATGGGCCGAGCCTATGGCTACACCTTC	CASSIDPMGRAYGYTF
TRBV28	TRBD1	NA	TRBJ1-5	TGTGCCAGCAGTTTAGCAGGGGGTGGCAATCAGCCCCAGCATTTT	CASSLAGGGNQPQHF
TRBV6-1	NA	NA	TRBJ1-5	TGTGCCAGCAGTGGGTTCACAGGGTCTAGCAATCAGCCCCAGCATTTT	CASSGFTGSSNQPQHF
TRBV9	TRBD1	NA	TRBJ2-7	TGTGCCAGCAGCGTAGGGACAGGGTATCCCTACGAGCAGTACTTC	CASSVGTGYPYEQYF
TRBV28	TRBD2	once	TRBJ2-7	TGTGCCACCGATCACGGGACTAGCGGGAGTGGTGTTTTCTACGAGCAGTACTTC	CATDHGTSGSGVFYEQYF